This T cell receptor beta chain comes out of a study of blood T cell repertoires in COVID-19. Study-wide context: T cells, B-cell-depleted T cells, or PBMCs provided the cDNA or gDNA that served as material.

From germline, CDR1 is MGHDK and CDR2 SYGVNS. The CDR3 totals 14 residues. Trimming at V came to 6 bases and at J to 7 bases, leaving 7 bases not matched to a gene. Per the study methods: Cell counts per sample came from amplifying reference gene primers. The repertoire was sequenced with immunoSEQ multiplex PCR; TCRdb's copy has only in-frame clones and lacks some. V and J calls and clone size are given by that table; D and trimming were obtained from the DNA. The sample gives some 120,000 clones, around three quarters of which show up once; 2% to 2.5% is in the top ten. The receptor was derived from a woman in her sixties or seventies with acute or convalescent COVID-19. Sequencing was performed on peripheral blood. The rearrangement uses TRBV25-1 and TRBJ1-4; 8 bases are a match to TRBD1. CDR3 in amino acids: CASRRTGSFEKLFF. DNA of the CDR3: TGTGCCAGCAGAAGGACAGGGTCCTTTGAAAAACTGTTTTTT.